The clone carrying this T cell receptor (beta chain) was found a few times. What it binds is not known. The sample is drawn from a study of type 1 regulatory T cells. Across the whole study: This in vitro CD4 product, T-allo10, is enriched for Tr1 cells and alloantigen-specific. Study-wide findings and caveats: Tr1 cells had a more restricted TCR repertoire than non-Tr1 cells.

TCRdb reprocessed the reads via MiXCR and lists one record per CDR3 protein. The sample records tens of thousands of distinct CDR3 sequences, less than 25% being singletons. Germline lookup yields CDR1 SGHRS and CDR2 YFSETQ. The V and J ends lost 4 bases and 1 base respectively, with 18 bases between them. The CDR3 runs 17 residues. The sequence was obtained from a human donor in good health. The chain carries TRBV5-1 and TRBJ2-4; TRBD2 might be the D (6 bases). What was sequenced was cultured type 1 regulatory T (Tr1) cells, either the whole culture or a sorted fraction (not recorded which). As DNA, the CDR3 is TGCGCCAGCAGCCCCCGGGACTCTCGGGGCGCCAAAAACATTCAGTACTTC. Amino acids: CASSPRDSRGAKNIQYF.